The 18 T cell receptor beta chains in this list originate from one sample, sequenced in a study of shared clonotypes between healthy human individuals (TCRdb year 2020). Preparation of the library involved the immunoSEQ multiplex PCR assay. TCRdb obtained this table from immuneACCESS and retained in-frame rearrangements with V and J assigned. These tables miss some clones; where compared with another copy, unresolved V genes account for less than half of the shortfall, and the remainder is unexplained. The sample has more than 2,000,000 clones on record, over 90% of them singletons. Jointly, the top ten make up about 0.39% of the sample. What was sequenced was naive CD4+ T cells from PBMCs. Interpreted using the paper, the cell subset or site label stands for: CD45RA+ positively selected. The receptors shown here come from a young man in good health. Some clones in this sample may be carry-over from other donors' samples.

This clone was detected only once. The chain carries TRBV11-2 and TRBJ2-3; 11 bases align to TRBD2. Germline V CDR1 and CDR2: SGHAT, FQNNGV. This CDR3 has 14 residues. Losses at the gene ends were 5 bases for V and 7 bases for J; bases not matched to a gene: 5. The CDR3 loop is CASSALAGAYTQYF. The CDR3 bases are TGTGCCAGCAGCGCACTAGCGGGAGCATATACGCAGTATTTT. The entire variable domain, with the rest obtained from reference TRBV11-2 and TRBJ2-3, is as follows: EAGVAQSPRYKIIEKRQSVAFWCNPISGHATLYWYQQILGQGPKLLIQFQNNGVVDDSQLPKDRFSAERLKGVDSTLKIQPAKLEDSAVYLCASSALAGAYTQYFGPGTRLTVL.

CDR3 sequence (DNA): TGTGCCAGCAGCTTCAGTGACAGCCTCCACACTGAAGCTTTCTTT. It codes for CASSFSDSLHTEAFF. The chain joins TRBV5-4 to TRBJ1-1, with D possibly matching TRBD1 (5 bases). CDR1 and CDR2 from the germline V gene are SGHNT and YYREEE (reference sequence). This CDR3 spans 15 amino acids. V gave up 2 bases and J gave up 3 bases, with 14 bases separating them.

This clone appeared a single time. The chain couples TRBV5-1 to TRBJ1-5; the match to TRBD1 covers 7 bases. With 7 bases clipped from V and 1 base from J, the junction kept 8 bases outside the gene matches. Germline CDR1 reads SGHRS; CDR2 reads YFSETQ. The CDR3 spans 15 residues. This chain's CDR3 is CASSRGGQSNQPQHF. The CDR3 DNA reads as TGCGCCAGCTCCCGGGGGGGACAGAGCAATCAGCCCCAGCATTTT.

The gene calls are TRBV6-1 and TRBJ2-1; D is ambiguous. The CDR3 has 15 amino acids. V lost 4 bases to trimming and J lost 8 bases, with 18 bases between them. Germline-derived CDR1 and CDR2 are MNHNS and SASEGT. CDR3 coding DNA: TGTGCCAGCAGTGCTGAGGTTCTAGTAGGGCATGAGCAGTTCTTC. Encoded protein: CASSAEVLVGHEQFF.

The chain employs TRBV19 and TRBJ1-2; D gene unclear. Looked up from germline, CDR1 is LNHDA and CDR2 is SQIVND (reference sequence). The CDR3 covers 15 residues. With 7 bases removed from V and 5 bases from J, the gap between germline ends came to 20 bases. CDR3 DNA sequence: TGTGCCAGTACCGGGAGGGAGGCCTCAAAGTATGGCTACACCTTC. As protein: CASTGREASKYGYTF.

This clone was recorded a few times. The chain uses TRBV5-1 and TRBJ2-7; 13 bases agree with TRBD2. There are 16 residues in the CDR3. With 5 bases clipped from V and 0 bases from J, the junction kept 5 bases outside the gene matches. Germline CDR1 is SGHRS and CDR2 is YFSETQ. CDR3 DNA: TGCGCCAGCAGTCTAGGGACTAGCGGGATCTCCTACGAGCAGTACTTC. Translated, it gives CASSLGTSGISYEQYF. The entire variable domain, with the rest obtained from reference TRBV5-1 and TRBJ2-7, is as follows: KAGVTQTPRYLIKTRGQQVTLSCSPISGHRSVSWYQQTPGQGLQFLFEYFSETQRNKGNFPGRFSGRQFSNSRSEMNVSTLELGDSALYLCASSLGTSGISYEQYFGPGTRLTVT.

This clone was counted between two and nine times. The V gene is TRBV2, the J gene TRBJ1-5; 7 positions match TRBD1. This CDR3 region has 14 residues. J lost 3 bases, V lost 6 bases, and 5 bases had no gene match. CDR1 and CDR2 from the germline V gene are SNHLY and FYNNEI. CDR3 nucleotides: TGTGCCAGCAGGGTTGACAGGGTCAATCAGCCCCAGCATTTT. Translating gives CASRVDRVNQPQHF.

V usage is TRBV29-1 and J usage is TRBJ1-4; tentative D call: TRBD1 (6 bases). The CDR3 extends over 14 amino acids. CDR1 is SQVTM, CDR2 ANQGSEA, per germline. Trimming cost V 4 bases and J 3 bases, with 12 bases left between them. The CDR3 coding sequence is TGCAGCGTTGTTTCAGGGGCGGCTAATGAAAAACTGTTTTTT. Translating it yields CSVVSGAANEKLFF.

The chain uses TRBV2 and TRBJ1-5, with TRBD1 matching over 9 bases. Germline-derived CDR1 and CDR2 are SNHLY and FYNNEI. V lost 7 bases to trimming and J lost 0 bases; unmatched junction nucleotides: 7. The CDR3 runs 16 residues. Here the CDR3 DNA reads TGTGCCAGCATTGGACAGGGGCGGGCTAGCAATCAGCCCCAGCATTTT. Amino acid sequence: CASIGQGRASNQPQHF.

CDR3 in amino acids: CASSRQGQVGTEAFF. CDR3 nucleotides: TGTGCCAGCAGCCGACAAGGACAGGTGGGCACTGAAGCTTTCTTT. V and J are TRBV7-2 and TRBJ1-1; TRBD1 aligns across 7 bases. The CDR3 covers 15 residues. Germline V gene data show CDR1 as SGHTA and CDR2 as FQGNSA. The V and J ends lost 5 bases and 4 bases, in that order; junction bases with no gene match: 10.

The chain couples TRBV28 to TRBJ1-1; TRBD1 agrees at 7 bases. This CDR3 spans 13 amino acids. Trimming removed 6 bases from V and 6 bases from J; junction bases left unmatched: 7. Germline CDR1 reads MDHEN; CDR2 reads SYDVKM. The CDR3 DNA follows: TGTGCCAGCAGCCAGTATGACAGGGCTGAAGCTTTCTTT. It specifies CASSQYDRAEAFF.

The chain joins TRBV10-3 to TRBJ2-2, with D perhaps TRBD2 (6 bases). V shed 1 base and J shed 2 bases, with 11 bases lying between them. The CDR3 is 16 residues long. Germline V gene data show CDR1 as ENHRY and CDR2 as SYGVKD. For the CDR3, the DNA is TGTGCCATCAGTGAGTTGGGACTTATTAACACCGGGGAGCTGTTTTTT. Translation: CAISELGLINTGELFF.

The V gene is TRBV7-2, the J gene TRBJ2-7; TRBD1 might be the D (6 bases). The germline V gene encodes CDR1 SGHTA and CDR2 FQGNSA. The CDR3 totals 14 residues. V lost 5 bases to trimming and J lost 3 bases, with 14 bases between them. CDR3 amino acids: CASSIGQPYYEQYF. The CDR3 DNA reads TGTGCCAGCAGCATAGGACAGCCCTACTACGAGCAGTACTTC.

The chain recombines TRBV28 with TRBJ1-4; D not certain. The CDR3 runs to 15 residues. Germline values: CDR1 MDHEN, CDR2 SYDVKM. Trimming took off 6 bases at V and 8 bases at J, with 19 bases between the two ends. The CDR3: CASRPAPGAEEKLFF. DNA of the CDR3: TGTGCCAGCAGACCCGCCCCGGGAGCCGAGGAAAAACTGTTTTTT.

This clone was observed a single time. The J gene is TRBJ2-1, the V gene TRBV18; D is uncertain. The V gene's germline CDR1 is KGHSH and CDR2 LQKENI. This CDR3 region has 13 residues. Trimming left V 0 bases short and J 7 bases short, with 7 bases between. The CDR3 protein is CASSPPSRNEQFF. The CDR3, as DNA: TGTGCCAGCTCACCACCGTCACGTAATGAGCAGTTCTTC. The variable domain in full, completed from reference TRBV18 and TRBJ2-1, reads NAGVMQNPRHLVRRRGQEARLRCSPMKGHSHVYWYRQLPEEGLKFMVYLQKENIIDESGMPKERFSAEFPKEGPSILRIQQVVRGDSAAYFCASSPPSRNEQFFGPGTRLTVL.

V is TRBV6-1 and J is TRBJ1-5, with D unclear. Germline V CDR1 and CDR2: MNHNS, SASEGT. V was clipped by 7 bases and J by 4 bases, with 17 bases between them. CDR3 length equals 15 residues. The CDR3 spells CASILGGLGNQPQHF. The CDR3 coding sequence is TGTGCCAGCATTCTGGGAGGGTTGGGGAATCAGCCCCAGCATTTT.

The chain is built from TRBV27 and TRBJ2-2; D is uncertain. V lost 2 bases and J 2 bases, leaving 12 bases between the germline ends. The CDR3 is 16 amino acids. The V gene's germline CDR1 is MNHEY and CDR2 SMNVEV (reference sequence). CDR3 nucleotides: TGTGCCAGCAGTTTAGAAGGGTACCAAAACACCGGGGAGCTGTTTTTT. Residues: CASSLEGYQNTGELFF.

The chain joins TRBV6-5 to TRBJ2-4; 7 nucleotides agree with TRBD1. The CDR3 consists of 13 residues. V trimming: 5 bases; J trimming: 5 bases; junction bases outside the gene matches: 3. In germline, CDR1 is MNHEY, CDR2 SVGAGI. The CDR3 coding sequence is TGTGCCAGCAGTCCTACAGGGGAAAACATTCAGTACTTC. Its protein is CASSPTGENIQYF.